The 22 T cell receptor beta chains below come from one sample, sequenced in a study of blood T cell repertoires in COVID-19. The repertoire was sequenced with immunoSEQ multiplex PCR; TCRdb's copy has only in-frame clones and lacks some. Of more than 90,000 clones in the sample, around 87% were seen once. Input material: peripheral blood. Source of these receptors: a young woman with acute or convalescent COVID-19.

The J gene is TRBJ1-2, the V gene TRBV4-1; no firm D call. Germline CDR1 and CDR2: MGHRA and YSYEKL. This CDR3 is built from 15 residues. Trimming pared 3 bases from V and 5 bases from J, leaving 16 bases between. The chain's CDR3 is CASSHNHLVTYGYTF. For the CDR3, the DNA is TGCGCCAGCAGCCATAACCACCTGGTGACTTATGGCTACACCTTC.

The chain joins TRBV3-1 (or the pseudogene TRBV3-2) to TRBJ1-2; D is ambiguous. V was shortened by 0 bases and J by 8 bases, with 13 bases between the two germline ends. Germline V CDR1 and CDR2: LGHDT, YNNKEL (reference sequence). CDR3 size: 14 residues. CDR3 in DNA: TGTGCCAGCAGCCAAGATTGGGCTGGGAGGGGCTACACCTTC. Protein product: CASSQDWAGRGYTF.

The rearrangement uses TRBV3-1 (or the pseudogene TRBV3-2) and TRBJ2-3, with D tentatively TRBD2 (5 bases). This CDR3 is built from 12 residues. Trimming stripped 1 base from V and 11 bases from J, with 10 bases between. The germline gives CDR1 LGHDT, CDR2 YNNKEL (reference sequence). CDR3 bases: TGTGCCAGCAGCCAAGTCCAAGGACTGCAGTATTTT. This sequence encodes CASSQVQGLQYF.

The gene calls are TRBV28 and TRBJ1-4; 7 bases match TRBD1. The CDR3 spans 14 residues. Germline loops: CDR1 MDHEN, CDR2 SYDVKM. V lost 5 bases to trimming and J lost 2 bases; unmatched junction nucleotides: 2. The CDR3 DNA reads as TGTGCCAGCAGTCAAGGGGGCACTAATGAAAAACTGTTTTTT. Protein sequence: CASSQGGTNEKLFF.

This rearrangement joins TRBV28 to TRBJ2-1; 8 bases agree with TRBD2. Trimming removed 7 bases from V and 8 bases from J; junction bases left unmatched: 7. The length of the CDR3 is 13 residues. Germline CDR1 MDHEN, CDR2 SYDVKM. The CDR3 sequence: CASNRGGLDEQFF. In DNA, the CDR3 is TGTGCCAGCAACCGGGGGGGCCTCGATGAGCAGTTCTTC.

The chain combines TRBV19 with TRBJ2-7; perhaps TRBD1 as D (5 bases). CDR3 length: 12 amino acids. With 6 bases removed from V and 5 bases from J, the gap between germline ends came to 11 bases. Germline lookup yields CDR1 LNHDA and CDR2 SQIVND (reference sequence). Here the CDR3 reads CASRQTDDEQYF. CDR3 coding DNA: TGTGCCAGTAGACAGACAGACGACGAGCAGTACTTC.

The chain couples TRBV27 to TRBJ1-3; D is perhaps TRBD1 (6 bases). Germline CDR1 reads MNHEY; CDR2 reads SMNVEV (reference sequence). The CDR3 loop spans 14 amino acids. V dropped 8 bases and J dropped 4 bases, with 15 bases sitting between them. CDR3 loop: CASGSDRSGNTIYF. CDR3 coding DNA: TGTGCCAGCGGCTCGGACAGATCAGGAAACACCATATATTTT.

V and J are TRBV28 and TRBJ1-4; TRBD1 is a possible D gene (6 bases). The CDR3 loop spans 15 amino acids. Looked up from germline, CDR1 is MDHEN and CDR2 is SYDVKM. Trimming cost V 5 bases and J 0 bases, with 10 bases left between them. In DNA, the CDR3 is TGTGCCAGCAGTACGGACAGTGCAACTAATGAAAAACTGTTTTTT. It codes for CASSTDSATNEKLFF.

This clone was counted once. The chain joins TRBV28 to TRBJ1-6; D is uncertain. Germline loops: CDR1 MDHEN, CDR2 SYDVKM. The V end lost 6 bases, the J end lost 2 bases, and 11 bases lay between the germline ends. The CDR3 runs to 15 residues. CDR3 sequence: CASSPRETYNSPLHF. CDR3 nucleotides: TGTGCCAGCAGCCCCCGAGAAACCTATAATTCACCCCTCCACTTT.

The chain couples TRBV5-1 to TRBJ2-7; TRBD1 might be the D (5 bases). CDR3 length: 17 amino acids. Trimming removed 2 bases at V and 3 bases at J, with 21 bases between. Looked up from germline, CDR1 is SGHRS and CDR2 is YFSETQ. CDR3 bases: TGCGCCAGCAGCTTCAATACCCCATTGGACACGAACTACGAGCAGTACTTC. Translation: CASSFNTPLDTNYEQYF.

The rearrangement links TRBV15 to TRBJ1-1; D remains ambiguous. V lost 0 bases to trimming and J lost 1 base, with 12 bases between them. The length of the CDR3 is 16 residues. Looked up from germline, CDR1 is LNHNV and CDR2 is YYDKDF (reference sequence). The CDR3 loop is CATSRDYERWNTEAFF. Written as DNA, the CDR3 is TGTGCCACCAGCAGAGATTACGAACGGTGGAACACTGAAGCTTTCTTT.

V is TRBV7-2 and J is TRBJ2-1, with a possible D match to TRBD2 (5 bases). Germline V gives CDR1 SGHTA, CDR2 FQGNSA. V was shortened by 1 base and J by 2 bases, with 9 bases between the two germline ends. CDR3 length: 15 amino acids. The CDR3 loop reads CASSLGTPTYNEQFF. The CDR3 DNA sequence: TGTGCCAGCAGCTTAGGGACTCCGACCTACAATGAGCAGTTCTTC.

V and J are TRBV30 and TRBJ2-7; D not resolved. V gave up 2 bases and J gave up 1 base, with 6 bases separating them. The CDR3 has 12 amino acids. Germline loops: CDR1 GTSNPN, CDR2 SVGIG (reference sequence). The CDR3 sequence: CAWSLDSYEQYF. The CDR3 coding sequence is TGTGCCTGGAGTCTAGATTCCTACGAGCAGTACTTC.

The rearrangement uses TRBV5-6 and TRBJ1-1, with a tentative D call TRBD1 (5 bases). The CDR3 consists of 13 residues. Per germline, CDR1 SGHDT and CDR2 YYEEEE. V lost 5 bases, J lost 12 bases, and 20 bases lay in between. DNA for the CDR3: TGTGCCAGCAGAGTGAGTGGAGGGGTTAGAACTTTCTTT. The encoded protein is CASRVSGGVRTFF.

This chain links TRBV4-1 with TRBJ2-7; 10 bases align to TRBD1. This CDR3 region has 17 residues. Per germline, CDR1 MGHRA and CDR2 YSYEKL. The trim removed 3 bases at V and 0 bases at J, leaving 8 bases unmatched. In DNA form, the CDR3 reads TGCGCCAGCAGCCAGGGTCCTGGACAGGGGGACTCCTACGAGCAGTACTTC. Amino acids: CASSQGPGQGDSYEQYF.

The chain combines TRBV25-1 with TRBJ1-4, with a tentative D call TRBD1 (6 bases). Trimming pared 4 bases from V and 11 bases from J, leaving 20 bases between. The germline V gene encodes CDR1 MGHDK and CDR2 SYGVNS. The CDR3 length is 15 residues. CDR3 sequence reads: CASSVTGEQGGKLFF. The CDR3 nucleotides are TGTGCCAGCAGTGTAACCGGGGAACAGGGCGGGAAACTGTTTTTT.

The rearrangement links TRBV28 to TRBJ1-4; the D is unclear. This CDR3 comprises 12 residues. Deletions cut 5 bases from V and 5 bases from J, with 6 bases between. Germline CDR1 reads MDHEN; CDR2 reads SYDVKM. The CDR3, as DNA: TGTGCCAGCAGTGCGTCGAATGAAAAACTGTTTTTT. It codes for CASSASNEKLFF.

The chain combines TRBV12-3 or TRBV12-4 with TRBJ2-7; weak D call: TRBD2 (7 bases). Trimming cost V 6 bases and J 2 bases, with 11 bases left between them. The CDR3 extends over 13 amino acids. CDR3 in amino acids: CASRGGGTYEQYF. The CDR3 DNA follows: TGTGCCAGCAGGGGAGGGGGTACCTACGAGCAGTACTTC.

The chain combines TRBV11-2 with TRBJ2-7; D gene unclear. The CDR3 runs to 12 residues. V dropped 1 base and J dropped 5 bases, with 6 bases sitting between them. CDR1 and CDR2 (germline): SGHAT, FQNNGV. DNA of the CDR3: TGTGCCAGCAGCTTAGTGCGGAACGAGCAGTACTTC. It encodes CASSLVRNEQYF.

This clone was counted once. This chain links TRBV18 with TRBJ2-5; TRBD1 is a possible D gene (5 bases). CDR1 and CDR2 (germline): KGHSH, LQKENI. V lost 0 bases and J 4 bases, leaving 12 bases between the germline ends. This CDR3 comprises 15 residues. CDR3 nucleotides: TGTGCCAGCTCACCACCGGGCCCTCAGGGAGAGACCCAGTACTTC. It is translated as CASSPPGPQGETQYF.

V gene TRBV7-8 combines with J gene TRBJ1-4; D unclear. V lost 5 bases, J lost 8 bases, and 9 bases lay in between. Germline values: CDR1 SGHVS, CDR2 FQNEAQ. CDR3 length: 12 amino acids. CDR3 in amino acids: CASSPHGEKLFF. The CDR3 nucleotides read TGTGCCAGCAGCCCCCACGGGGAAAAACTGTTTTTT.

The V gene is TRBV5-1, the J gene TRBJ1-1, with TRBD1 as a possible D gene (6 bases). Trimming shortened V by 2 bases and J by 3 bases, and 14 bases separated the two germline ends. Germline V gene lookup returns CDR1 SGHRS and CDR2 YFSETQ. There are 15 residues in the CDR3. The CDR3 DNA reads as TGCGCCAGCAGCTTAGTGCCTTACAGGGACACTGAAGCTTTCTTT. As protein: CASSLVPYRDTEAFF. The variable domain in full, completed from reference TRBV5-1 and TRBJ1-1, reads KAGVTQTPRYLIKTRGQQVTLSCSPISGHRSVSWYQQTPGQGLQFLFEYFSETQRNKGNFPGRFSGRQFSNSRSEMNVSTLELGDSALYLCASSLVPYRDTEAFFGQGTRLTVV.